The source of this T cell receptor beta chain is a study of blood T cells in healthy people across ages. Together with a sample-barcoded 5' primer, a J-beta primer mix was included in a second PCR lasting about 7 to 11 cycles. MiXCR, applied by TCRdb to the 5' RACE reads, yields one record per CDR3 protein. The sample yields fewer than 2 million distinct CDR3 sequences, around 40% seen once. The ends were cut back, 2 bases at V and 4 bases at J, with 17 bases in the middle. The germline V gene has CDR1 LNHDA and CDR2 SQIVND (reference sequence). This CDR3 region has 16 residues. Sequences were obtained from blood. The sequence came from a human donor in good health. This chain connects TRBV19 to TRBJ1-2, with a weak D call TRBD1 (5 bases). CDR3 amino acids: CASSISEGMGPYGYTF. CDR3 DNA sequence: TGTGCCAGTAGTATATCGGAGGGGATGGGTCCCTATGGCTACACCTTC. Full variable domain (rest looked up from reference TRBV19 and TRBJ1-2): DGGITQSPKYLFRKEGQNVTLSCEQNLNHDAMYWYRQDPGQGLRLIYYSQIVNDFQKGDIAEGYSVSREKKESFPLTVTSAQKNPTAFYLCASSISEGMGPYGYTFGSGTRLTVV.